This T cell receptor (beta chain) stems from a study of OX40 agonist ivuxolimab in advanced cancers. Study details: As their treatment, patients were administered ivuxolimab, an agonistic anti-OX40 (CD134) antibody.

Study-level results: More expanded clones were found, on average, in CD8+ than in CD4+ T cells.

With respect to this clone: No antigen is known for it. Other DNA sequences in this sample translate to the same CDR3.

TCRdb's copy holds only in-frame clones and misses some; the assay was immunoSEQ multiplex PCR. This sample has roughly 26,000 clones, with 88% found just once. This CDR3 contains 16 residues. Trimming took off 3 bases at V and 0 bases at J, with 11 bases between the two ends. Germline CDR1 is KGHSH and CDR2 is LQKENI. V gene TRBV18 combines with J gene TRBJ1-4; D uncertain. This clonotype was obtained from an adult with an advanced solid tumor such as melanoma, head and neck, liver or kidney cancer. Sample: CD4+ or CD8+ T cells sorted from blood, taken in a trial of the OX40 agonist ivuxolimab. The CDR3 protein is CASSPQPSTTNEKLFF. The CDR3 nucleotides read TGTGCCAGCTCACCCCAGCCTTCGACAACTAATGAAAAACTGTTTTTT.